This T cell receptor (beta chain) was recovered during a study of T cells in Graves' hyperthyroidism and ophthalmopathy. Whole-study context: Peripheral blood was obtained at initial diagnosis, preceding any treatment.

The CDR3 regions of TCR beta were amplified from RNA transcripts. First-round RT-PCR targeting the TCR CDR3 was performed with the HTBI primer set. TCRdb called the multiplex PCR reads again in MiXCR, with one record for every CDR3 protein. The sample carries under 750,000 distinct CDR3 sequences, under 20% recorded once. The V gene lost 6 bases and the J gene lost 2 bases, with 32 bases spanning the gap. Germline values: CDR1 LNHNV, CDR2 YYDKDF (reference sequence). The CDR3 is 20 amino acids. Diagnosis of hyperthyroidism was new in patients aged 18 to 65, and its duration was under 2 months. Blood sampling occurred at first hyperthyroidism diagnosis, ahead of any ophthalmopathy symptoms. The PBMCs were taken from more than 8 ml of fresh peripheral blood.

This TCR was sampled from a woman between 45 and 65 years old with Graves' hyperthyroidism that later progressed to Graves' ophthalmopathy. The sequenced material came from blood. The genes are TRBV15 and TRBJ2-7; the D gene could be TRBD1 or TRBD2 (6 bases each). This chain's CDR3 is CATSRKWDIAGLGGPYEQYF. In nucleotides, the CDR3 is TGTGCCACCAGTAGGAAATGGGACATTGCTGGACTCGGGGGTCCCTACGAGCAGTACTTC.